The rows below give T cell receptor beta chains drawn from one sample of a study of blood T cell repertoires in COVID-19. Measured with immunoSEQ multiplex PCR; TCRdb has only the in-frame clones, and not every one. This sample has roughly 220,000 clones, with less than 90% found just once. Sequenced sample: peripheral blood. The receptors stem from a woman aged 55-70 years who had recovered from COVID-19. Both conserved end residues are part of each CDR3. A D gene is named only where the DNA matches it firmly. Expanded clones get a size class; other rows say once, few or many, or leave the size out.

D gene	clone size	V gene	J gene	CDR3 DNA	CDR3 protein
NA	few	TRBV30	TRBJ1-5	TGTGCCTGGAGTCCCAGGGGTGGGCGTCAGCCCCAGCATTTT	CAWSPRGGRQPQHF
TRBD1	once	TRBV5-1	TRBJ1-1	TGCGCCAGCAGCTCCATGGACAGGGCCGGCGGCCAAGCTTTCTTT	CASSSMDRAGGQAFF
TRBD1	NA	TRBV18	TRBJ1-5	TGTGCCAGCTCACCACGGACAGGGGAGAGACAGCCCCAGCATTTT	CASSPRTGERQPQHF
NA	few	TRBV2	TRBJ1-5	TGTGCCAGCAGACAACCCAATCAGCCCCAGCATTTT	CASRQPNQPQHF
NA	NA	TRBV5-1	TRBJ1-1	TGCGCCAGCAGCCTCGACAGCTTGAACACTGAAGCTTTCTTT	CASSLDSLNTEAFF
NA	NA	TRBV3-1/TRBV3-2	TRBJ1-1	TGTGCCAGCAGCCCCGGGATAGATAAAGCTTTCTTT	CASSPGIDKAFF
NA	NA	TRBV27	TRBJ2-1	TGTGCCAGCAGTCGGGTCTTGATCGGTGAGCAGTTCTTC	CASSRVLIGEQFF
TRBD2	NA	TRBV3-1/TRBV3-2	TRBJ2-1	TGTGCCAGCAGCCAAGAGCCTCTTAGCGGGGTGGGTGAGCAGTTCTTC	CASSQEPLSGVGEQFF
TRBD1	NA	TRBV5-1	TRBJ1-4	TGCGCCAGCAGCGGACAAGGACAGGAGAATGAAAAACTGTTTTTT	CASSGQGQENEKLFF
TRBD2	NA	TRBV7-2	TRBJ2-7	TGTGCCAGCAGCCCGGGACTAGCGGGGGCACTCTACGAGCAGTACTTC	CASSPGLAGALYEQYF
NA	NA	TRBV4-1	TRBJ2-2	TGCGCCAGCAGCCTAGGGGGGGGGCGAGTCACCGGGGAGCTGTTTTTT	CASSLGGGRVTGELFF
NA	few	TRBV6-6	TRBJ1-5	TGTGCCAGCAGTTTCAAGGGACATAATAGCAATCAGCCCCAGCATTTT	CASSFKGHNSNQPQHF
NA	NA	TRBV5-1	TRBJ2-3	TGCGCCAGCAGCGAACAGGGCGCAGATACGCAGTATTTT	CASSEQGADTQYF
NA	NA	TRBV7-3	TRBJ2-5	TGTGCCAGCAGCTTAATGGGTTCGGGGGAAGAGACCCAGTACTTC	CASSLMGSGEETQYF
NA	few	TRBV6-5	TRBJ2-1	TGTGCCAGCAGTCTTACATTCTACAATGAGCAGTTCTTC	CASSLTFYNEQFF
NA	NA	TRBV29-1	TRBJ1-5	TGCAGCGTCTCATCGGGGGTAGGTAGCAATCAGCCCCAGCATTTT	CSVSSGVGSNQPQHF
NA	NA	TRBV20-1	TRBJ2-7	TGCAGTGCTAGTCGGGAGCGCTACGAGCAGTACTTC	CSASRERYEQYF
TRBD1	NA	TRBV9	TRBJ2-4	TGTGCCAGCAGCCCGCAGGGGGCGGGGAACATTCAGTACTTC	CASSPQGAGNIQYF
NA	NA	TRBV2	TRBJ1-1	TGTGCCAGCAGTGTGGGAGTTATGAACACTGAAGCTTTCTTT	CASSVGVMNTEAFF
NA	NA	TRBV6-5	TRBJ2-7	TGTGCCAGCAGCGAGGAGGGTTCCTACGAGCAGTACTTC	CASSEEGSYEQYF
TRBD2	NA	TRBV14	TRBJ2-7	TGTGCCAGCAGCCAAGGGGGAACTAGCGGGGGCTACTACGAGCAGTACTTC	CASSQGGTSGGYYEQYF
NA	NA	TRBV2	TRBJ2-1	TGTGCCAGCAGGGGGGGATACAATAGTGAGCAGTTCTTC	CASRGGYNSEQFF
TRBD2	NA	TRBV11-2	TRBJ2-1	TGTGCCAGCAGCCCGGGACTAGCGGGGGGGCTGTCCTACAATGAGCAGTTCTTC	CASSPGLAGGLSYNEQFF
TRBD2	NA	TRBV5-4	TRBJ2-3	TGTGCCAGCAGCTTGGCGGGGGGGCTTAGCACAGATACGCAGTATTTT	CASSLAGGLSTDTQYF
TRBD1	NA	TRBV19	TRBJ2-3	TGTGCCAGTAGTATGGGGACAGGGGTGCCAGATACGCAGTATTTT	CASSMGTGVPDTQYF
NA	NA	TRBV6-6	TRBJ2-7	TGTGCCAGCAAAGCTCTGAGCTCCTACGAGCAGTACTTC	CASKALSSYEQYF
TRBD1	NA	TRBV10-3	TRBJ1-1	TGTGCCATCTCGGGACAGGGGGCTTATGAAGCTTTCTTT	CAISGQGAYEAFF
NA	NA	TRBV11-3	TRBJ1-2	TGTGCCAGCAGCCAGGAGGGAAGGGACGGGTCCTATGGCTACACCTTC	CASSQEGRDGSYGYTF
NA	NA	TRBV7-8	TRBJ2-5	TGTGCCAGCACCACGCATCCGGAAGAGACCCAGTACTTC	CASTTHPEETQYF
NA	many	TRBV11-2	TRBJ2-2	TGTGCCAGCAGCGGAAGAATAACGGGGGTGACCGGGGAGCTGTTTTTT	CASSGRITGVTGELFF
NA	NA	TRBV6-5	TRBJ1-3	TGTGCCAGCAGTTACTCTCGGGGGGGTCGGGGCACCATATATTTT	CASSYSRGGRGTIYF
NA	NA	TRBV12-3/TRBV12-4	TRBJ2-5	TGTGCCAGCAGTCCCTTAGGGGGAGAGACCCAGTACTTC	CASSPLGGETQYF
TRBD2	few	TRBV2	TRBJ2-3	TGTGCCAGCAGTGTTGGCCCCCGACTAGCGGGGGACAACACAGATACGCAGTATTTT	CASSVGPRLAGDNTDTQYF
NA	NA	TRBV12-5	TRBJ1-1	TGTGCTAGTGGTCCCGGACAGCCCGTGAACACTGAAGCTTTCTTT	CASGPGQPVNTEAFF
NA	NA	TRBV5-6	TRBJ1-1	TGTGCCAGCAGCCGCCGGGGATCCGGGACTGAAGCTTTCTTT	CASSRRGSGTEAFF
TRBD2	NA	TRBV6-5	TRBJ2-3	TGTGCCACGCGGGCGCGGGGGGGGCCAGATACGCAGTATTTT	CATRARGGPDTQYF
NA	NA	TRBV7-2	TRBJ2-1	TGTGCCAGCAGCTTGGCCGGGACTCCTTCCTACAATGAGCAGTTCTTC	CASSLAGTPSYNEQFF
NA	few	TRBV9	TRBJ2-2	TGTGCCAGCAGCCCCCGCGGGATGAACACCGGGGAGCTGTTTTTT	CASSPRGMNTGELFF
NA	NA	TRBV7-6	TRBJ2-2	TGTGCCAGCAGCCATTCTACTGCGAACACCGGGGAGCTGTTTTTT	CASSHSTANTGELFF
NA	NA	TRBV10-1	TRBJ1-1	TGCGCCAGCAGTGAGTACCGGGGTAGAGGGAACACTGAAGCTTTCTTT	CASSEYRGRGNTEAFF